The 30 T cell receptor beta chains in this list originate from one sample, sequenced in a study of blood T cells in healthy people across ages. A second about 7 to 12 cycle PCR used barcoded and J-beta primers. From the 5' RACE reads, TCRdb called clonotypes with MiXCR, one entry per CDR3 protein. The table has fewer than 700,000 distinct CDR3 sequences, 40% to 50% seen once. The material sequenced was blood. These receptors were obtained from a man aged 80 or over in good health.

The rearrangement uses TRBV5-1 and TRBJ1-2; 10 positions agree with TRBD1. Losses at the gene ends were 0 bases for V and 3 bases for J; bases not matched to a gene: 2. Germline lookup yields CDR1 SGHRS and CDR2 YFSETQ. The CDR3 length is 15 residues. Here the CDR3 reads CASSLGQGAHYGYTF. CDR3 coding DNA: TGCGCCAGCAGCTTGGGACAGGGGGCTCACTATGGCTACACCTTC.

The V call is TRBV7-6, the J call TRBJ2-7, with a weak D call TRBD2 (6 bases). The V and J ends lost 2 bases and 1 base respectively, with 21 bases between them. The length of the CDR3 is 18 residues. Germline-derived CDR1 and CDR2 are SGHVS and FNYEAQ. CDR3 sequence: CASSLRYQKRALSYEQYF. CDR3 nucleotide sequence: TGTGCCAGCAGCTTAAGGTATCAGAAGCGGGCCCTTTCCTACGAGCAGTACTTC.

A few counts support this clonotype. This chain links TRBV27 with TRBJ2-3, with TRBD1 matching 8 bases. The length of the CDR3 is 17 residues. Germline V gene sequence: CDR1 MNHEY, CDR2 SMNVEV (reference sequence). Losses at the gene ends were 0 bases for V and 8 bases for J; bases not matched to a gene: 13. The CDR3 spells CASSLSSLARTGGTQYF. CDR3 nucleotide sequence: TGTGCCAGCAGTTTATCTTCGCTAGCGAGAACAGGGGGTACGCAGTATTTT.

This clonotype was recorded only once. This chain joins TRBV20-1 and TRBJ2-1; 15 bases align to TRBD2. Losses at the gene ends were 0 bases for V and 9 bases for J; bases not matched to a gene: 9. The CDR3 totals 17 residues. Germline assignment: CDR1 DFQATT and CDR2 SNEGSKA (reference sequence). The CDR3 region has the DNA TGCAGTGCTAGAGATCCCTGGACTAGCGGGAGGGCCGGTGAGCAGTTCTTC. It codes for CSARDPWTSGRAGEQFF.

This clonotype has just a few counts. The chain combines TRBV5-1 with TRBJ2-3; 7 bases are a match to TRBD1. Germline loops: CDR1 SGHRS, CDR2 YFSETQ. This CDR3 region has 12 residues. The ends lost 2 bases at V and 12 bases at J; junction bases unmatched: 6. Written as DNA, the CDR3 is TGCGCCAGCAGCTTCACGGACAGGTCCCAGTATTTT. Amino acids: CASSFTDRSQYF.

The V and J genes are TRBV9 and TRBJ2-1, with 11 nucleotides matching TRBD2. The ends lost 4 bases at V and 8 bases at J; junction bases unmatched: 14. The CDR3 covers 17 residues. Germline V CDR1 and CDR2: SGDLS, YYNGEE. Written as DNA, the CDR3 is TGTGCCAGCAGCCTAAGACTAGCGGGGACAAACGGCGATGAGCAGTTCTTC. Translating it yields CASSLRLAGTNGDEQFF.

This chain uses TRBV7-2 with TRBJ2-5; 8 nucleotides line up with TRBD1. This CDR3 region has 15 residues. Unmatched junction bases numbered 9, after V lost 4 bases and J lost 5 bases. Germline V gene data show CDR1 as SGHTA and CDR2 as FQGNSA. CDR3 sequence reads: CASSSFGTGSETQYF. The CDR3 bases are TGTGCCAGCAGCTCGTTCGGGACAGGATCGGAGACCCAGTACTTC.

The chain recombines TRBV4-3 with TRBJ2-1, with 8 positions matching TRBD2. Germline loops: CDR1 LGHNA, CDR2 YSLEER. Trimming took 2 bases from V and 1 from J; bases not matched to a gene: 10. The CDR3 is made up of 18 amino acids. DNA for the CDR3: TGCGCCAGCAGCCAATCGGGAAGCGGGAGTGGTTCCTACAATGAGCAGTTCTTC. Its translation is CASSQSGSGSGSYNEQFF.

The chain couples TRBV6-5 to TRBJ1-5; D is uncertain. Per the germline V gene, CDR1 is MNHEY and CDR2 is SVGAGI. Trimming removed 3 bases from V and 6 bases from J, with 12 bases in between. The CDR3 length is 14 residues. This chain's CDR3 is CASSYKPASQPQHF. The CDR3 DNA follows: TGTGCCAGCAGTTATAAACCAGCAAGTCAGCCCCAGCATTTT.

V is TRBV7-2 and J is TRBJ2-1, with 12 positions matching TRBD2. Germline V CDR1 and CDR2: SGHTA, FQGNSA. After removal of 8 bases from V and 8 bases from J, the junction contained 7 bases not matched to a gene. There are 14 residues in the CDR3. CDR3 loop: CASQASGREDEQFF. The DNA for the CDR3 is TGTGCCAGCCAGGCTAGCGGGAGGGAGGATGAGCAGTTCTTC.

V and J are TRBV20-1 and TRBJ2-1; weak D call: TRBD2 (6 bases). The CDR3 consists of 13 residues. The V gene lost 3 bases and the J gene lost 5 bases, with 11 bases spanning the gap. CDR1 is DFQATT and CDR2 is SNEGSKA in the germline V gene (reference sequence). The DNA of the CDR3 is TGCAGTGCTAGCTGGAGGACTAACAATGAGCAGTTCTTC. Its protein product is CSASWRTNNEQFF.

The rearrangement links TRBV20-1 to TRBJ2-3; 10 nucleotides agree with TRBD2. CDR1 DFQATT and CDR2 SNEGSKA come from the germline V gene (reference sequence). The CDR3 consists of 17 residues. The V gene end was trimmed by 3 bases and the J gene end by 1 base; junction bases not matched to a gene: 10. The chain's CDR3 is CSARGTPGLAGTDTQYF. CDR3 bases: TGCAGTGCTAGGGGTACCCCCGGACTAGCGGGCACAGATACGCAGTATTTT.

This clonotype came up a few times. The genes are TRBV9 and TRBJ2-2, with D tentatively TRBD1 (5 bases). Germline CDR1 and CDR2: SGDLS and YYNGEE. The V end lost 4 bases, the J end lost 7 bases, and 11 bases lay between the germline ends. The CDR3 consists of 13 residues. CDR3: CASSLGVNGELFF. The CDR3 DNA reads TGTGCCAGCAGCTTAGGGGTTAACGGGGAGCTGTTTTTT.

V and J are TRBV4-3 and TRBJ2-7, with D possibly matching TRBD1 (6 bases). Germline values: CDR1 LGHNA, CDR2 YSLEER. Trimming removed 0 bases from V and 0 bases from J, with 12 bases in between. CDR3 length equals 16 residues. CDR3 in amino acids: CASSQDRTASSYEQYF. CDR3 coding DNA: TGCGCCAGCAGCCAAGATCGGACAGCGAGCTCCTACGAGCAGTACTTC.

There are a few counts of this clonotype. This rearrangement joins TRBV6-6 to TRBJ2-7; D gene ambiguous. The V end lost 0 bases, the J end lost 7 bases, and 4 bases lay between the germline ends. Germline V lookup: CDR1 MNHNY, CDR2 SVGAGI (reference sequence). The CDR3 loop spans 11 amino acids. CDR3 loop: CASSYSKEQYF. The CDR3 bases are TGTGCCAGCAGTTACTCAAAAGAGCAGTACTTC.

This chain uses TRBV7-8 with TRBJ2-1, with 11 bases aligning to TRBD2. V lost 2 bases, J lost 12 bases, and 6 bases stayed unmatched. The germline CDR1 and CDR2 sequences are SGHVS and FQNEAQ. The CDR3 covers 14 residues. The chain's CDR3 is CASSLTGLAAGQFF. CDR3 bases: TGTGCCAGCAGCTTAACGGGACTAGCGGCCGGGCAGTTCTTC. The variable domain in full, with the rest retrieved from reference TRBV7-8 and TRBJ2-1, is GAGVSQSPRYKVAKRGQDVALRCDPISGHVSLFWYQQALGQGPEFLTYFQNEAQLDKSGLPSDRFFAERPEGSVSTLKIQRTQQEDSAVYLCASSLTGLAAGQFFGPGTRLTVL.

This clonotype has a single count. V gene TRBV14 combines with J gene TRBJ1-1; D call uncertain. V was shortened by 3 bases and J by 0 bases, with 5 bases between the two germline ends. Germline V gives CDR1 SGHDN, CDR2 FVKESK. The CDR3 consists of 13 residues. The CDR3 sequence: CASSQTLNTEAFF. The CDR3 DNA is TGTGCCAGCAGCCAGACACTGAACACTGAAGCTTTCTTT.

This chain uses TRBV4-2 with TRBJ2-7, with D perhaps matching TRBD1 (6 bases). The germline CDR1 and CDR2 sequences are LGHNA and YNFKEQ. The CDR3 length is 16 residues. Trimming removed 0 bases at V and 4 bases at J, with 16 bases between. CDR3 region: CASSQDRAGVRYEQYF. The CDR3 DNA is TGTGCCAGCAGCCAAGATCGGGCAGGGGTACGGTACGAGCAGTACTTC.

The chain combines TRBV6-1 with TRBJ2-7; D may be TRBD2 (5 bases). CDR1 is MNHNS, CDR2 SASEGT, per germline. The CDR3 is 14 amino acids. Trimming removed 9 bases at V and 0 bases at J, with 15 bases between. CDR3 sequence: CASLEGIRSYEQYF. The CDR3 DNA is TGTGCCAGTCTTGAGGGAATTCGCTCCTACGAGCAGTACTTC.

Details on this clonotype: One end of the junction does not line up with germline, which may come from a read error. For the CDR3, the DNA is TGTGCCGGCAGTTACTCTAGCGGGAGCTCGATAGGGGGCAACGTCCTGACTTTC. Protein: CAGSYSSGSSIGGNVLTF. The chain joins TRBV6-2 or TRBV6-3 to TRBJ2-6; 10 positions agree with TRBD2. The CDR3 sequence is 18 residues long. CDR1 and CDR2 (germline): MNHEY, SVGEGT.

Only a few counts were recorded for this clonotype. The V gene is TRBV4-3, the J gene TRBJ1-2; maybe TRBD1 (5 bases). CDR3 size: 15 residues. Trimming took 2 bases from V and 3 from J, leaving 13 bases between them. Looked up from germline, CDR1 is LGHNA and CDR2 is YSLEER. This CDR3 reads CASSQIWGEYYGYTF. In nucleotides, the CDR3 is TGCGCCAGCAGCCAAATTTGGGGGGAATACTATGGCTACACCTTC.

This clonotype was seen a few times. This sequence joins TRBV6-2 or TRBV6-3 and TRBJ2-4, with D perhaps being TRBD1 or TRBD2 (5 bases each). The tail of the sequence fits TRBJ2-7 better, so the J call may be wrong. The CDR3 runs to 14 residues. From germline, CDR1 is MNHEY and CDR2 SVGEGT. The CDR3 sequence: CASSYGTESYEQYF. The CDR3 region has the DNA TGTGCCAGCAGTTACGGGACGGAAAGCTACGAGCAGTACTTC.

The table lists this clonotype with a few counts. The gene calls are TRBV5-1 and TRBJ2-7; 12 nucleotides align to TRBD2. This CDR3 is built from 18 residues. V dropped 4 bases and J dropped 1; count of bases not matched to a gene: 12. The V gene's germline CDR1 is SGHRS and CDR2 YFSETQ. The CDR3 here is CASSLTSGSRGASYEQYF. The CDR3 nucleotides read TGCGCCAGCAGCCTGACTAGCGGGAGTCGCGGGGCGTCCTACGAGCAGTACTTC. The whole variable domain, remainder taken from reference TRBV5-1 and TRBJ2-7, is KAGVTQTPRYLIKTRGQQVTLSCSPISGHRSVSWYQQTPGQGLQFLFEYFSETQRNKGNFPGRFSGRQFSNSRSEMNVSTLELGDSALYLCASSLTSGSRGASYEQYFGPGTRLTVT.

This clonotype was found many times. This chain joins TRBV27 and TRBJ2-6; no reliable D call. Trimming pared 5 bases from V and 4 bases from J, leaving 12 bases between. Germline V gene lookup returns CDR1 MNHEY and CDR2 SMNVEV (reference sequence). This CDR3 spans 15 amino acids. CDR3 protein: CASSPRMSGANVLTF. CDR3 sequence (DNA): TGTGCCAGCAGTCCACGGATGTCCGGGGCCAACGTCCTGACTTTC.

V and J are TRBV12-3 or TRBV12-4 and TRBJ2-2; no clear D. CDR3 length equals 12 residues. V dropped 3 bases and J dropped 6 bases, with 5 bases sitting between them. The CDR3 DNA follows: TGTGCCAGCAGTTTTGTTTCCGGGGAGCTGTTTTTT. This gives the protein CASSFVSGELFF.

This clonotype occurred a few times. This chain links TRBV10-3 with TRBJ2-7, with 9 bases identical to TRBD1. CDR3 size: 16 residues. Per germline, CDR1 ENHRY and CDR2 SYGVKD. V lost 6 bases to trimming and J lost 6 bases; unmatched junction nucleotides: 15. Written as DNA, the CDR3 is TGTGCCATCAGGGGAGGGAGCGGGACAGGGCACTCCGAGCAGTACTTC. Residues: CAIRGGSGTGHSEQYF.

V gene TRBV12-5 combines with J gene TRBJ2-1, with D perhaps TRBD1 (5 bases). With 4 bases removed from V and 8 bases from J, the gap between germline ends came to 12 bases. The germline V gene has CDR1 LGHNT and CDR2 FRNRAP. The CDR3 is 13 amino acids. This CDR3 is CASGSRDRDEQFF. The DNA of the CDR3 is TGTGCTAGTGGTTCTCGAGACAGAGATGAGCAGTTCTTC.

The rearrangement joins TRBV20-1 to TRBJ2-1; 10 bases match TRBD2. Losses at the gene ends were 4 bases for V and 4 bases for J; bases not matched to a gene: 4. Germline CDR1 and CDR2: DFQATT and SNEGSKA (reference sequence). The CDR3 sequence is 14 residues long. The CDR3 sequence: CSAIGTSAYNEQFF. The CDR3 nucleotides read TGCAGTGCTATCGGGACTAGCGCTTACAATGAGCAGTTCTTC.

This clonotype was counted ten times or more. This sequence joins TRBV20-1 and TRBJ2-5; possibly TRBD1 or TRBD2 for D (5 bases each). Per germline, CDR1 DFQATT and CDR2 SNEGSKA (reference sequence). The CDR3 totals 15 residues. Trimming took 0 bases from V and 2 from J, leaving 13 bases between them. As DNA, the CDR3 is TGCAGTGCTAGAGAGGGACCTCGGTCTCAAGAGACCCAGTACTTC. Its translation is CSAREGPRSQETQYF.

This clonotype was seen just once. This CDR3 reads CASSLYREGNTGELFF. In DNA, the CDR3 is TGCGCCAGCAGCTTGTACAGGGAGGGGAACACCGGGGAGCTGTTTTTT. The gene calls are TRBV5-1 and TRBJ2-2; a possible D gene is TRBD2 (7 bases). V was shortened by 1 base and J by 1 base, with 11 bases between the two germline ends. The CDR3 extends over 16 amino acids. Germline V gives CDR1 SGHRS, CDR2 YFSETQ.